The 12 T cell receptor beta chains in this list originate from one sample, sequenced in a study of early T cells in non-severe SARS-CoV-2 infection. MiXCR, run by TCRdb on the 5' RACE reads, gives a single entry per CDR3 protein. This sample carries 100,000 to 120,000 distinct CDR3 sequences, 10% to 15% of them seen once, and the ten largest clones take less than 4.5%. Here the sequenced sample was whole blood, taken at baseline. These TCRs come from an adult who was a healthcare worker with PCR-confirmed SARS-CoV-2 infection or an uninfected control (not recorded which).

The rearrangement joins TRBV29-1 to TRBJ2-1, with D maybe TRBD2 (6 bases). The CDR3 consists of 14 residues. V lost 4 bases and J 6 bases, leaving 16 bases between the germline ends. The germline V gene encodes CDR1 SQVTM and CDR2 ANQGSEA. The CDR3 coding sequence is TGCAGCGTTGTAAGACTAGTTAGATCCAATGAGCAGTTCTTC. Amino acid sequence: CSVVRLVRSNEQFF.

J is TRBJ2-3 and V is TRBV28, with D uncertain. The V gene's germline CDR1 is MDHEN and CDR2 SYDVKM. V lost 6 bases and J lost 4, with 8 bases in between. The CDR3 extends over 12 amino acids. The CDR3 DNA reads as TGTGCCAGCAGCCCCAACTCAGATACGCAGTATTTT. Residues: CASSPNSDTQYF.

This clonotype was picked up a small number of times. The chain combines TRBV20-1 with TRBJ2-1; no reliable D call. CDR3 size: 12 residues. Per germline, CDR1 DFQATT and CDR2 SNEGSKA (reference sequence). The V gene lost 3 bases and the J gene lost 6 bases, with 9 bases spanning the gap. CDR3 nucleotides: TGCAGTGCTAGGCCCCCCGGCAATGAGCAGTTCTTC. This translates into CSARPPGNEQFF.

This clonotype was counted between two and nine times. This chain links TRBV11-3 with TRBJ2-3; D is uncertain. The CDR3 has 12 amino acids. V was shortened by 4 bases and J by 2 bases, with 4 bases between the two germline ends. Germline values: CDR1 SGHNT, CDR2 YENEEA. CDR3 sequence: CASSSITDTQYF. Written as DNA, the CDR3 is TGTGCCAGCAGCTCCATCACAGATACGCAGTATTTT. Supplemented by reference TRBV11-3 and TRBJ2-3, the full variable domain reads EAGVVQSPRYKIIEKKQPVAFWCNPISGHNTLYWYLQNLGQGPELLIRYENEEAVDDSQLPKDRFSAERLKGVDSTLKIQPAELGDSAVYLCASSSITDTQYFGPGTRLTVL.

This clonotype was recorded a few times. The CDR3 DNA sequence: TGTGCCAGCAGCTTAGTAGATAATCAGCCCCAGCATTTT. Protein sequence: CASSLVDNQPQHF. The chain links TRBV7-9 to TRBJ1-5; D gene ambiguous. Germline V gives CDR1 SEHNR, CDR2 FQNEAQ (reference sequence). This CDR3 is 13 amino acids long. V dropped 1 base and J dropped 4 bases, with 5 bases sitting between them.

The V and J genes are TRBV5-4 and TRBJ2-1; D is perhaps TRBD1 (5 bases). The CDR3 extends over 15 amino acids. Germline CDR1 SGHNT, CDR2 YYREEE (reference sequence). Trimming removed 1 base from V and 4 bases from J, with 12 bases in between. The CDR3 reads CASSLLVREYNEQFF. The CDR3 region has the DNA TGTGCCAGCAGCTTGCTTGTCAGGGAATACAATGAGCAGTTCTTC.

This clonotype showed up many times. This sequence joins TRBV12-3 or TRBV12-4 and TRBJ2-7, with no clear D. This CDR3 has 13 amino acids. With 3 bases removed from V and 7 bases from J, the gap between germline ends came to 13 bases. CDR3 loop: CASSFRPIREQYF. CDR3 nucleotide sequence: TGTGCCAGCAGTTTCAGACCGATTCGAGAGCAGTACTTC.

The chain uses TRBV5-4 and TRBJ2-7; D might be TRBD1 or TRBD2, each matching 5 bases. With 4 bases removed from V and 5 bases from J, the gap between germline ends came to 13 bases. CDR1 and CDR2 (germline): SGHNT, YYREEE (reference sequence). CDR3 length: 13 amino acids. The CDR3 region has the DNA TGTGCCAGCAGCCCTGTCGGGACCGACGAGCAGTACTTC. Its translation: CASSPVGTDEQYF.

The chain joins TRBV27 to TRBJ2-2; D gene uncertain. The CDR3 extends over 11 amino acids. Germline-derived CDR1 and CDR2 are MNHEY and SMNVEV (reference sequence). V lost 7 bases and J 4 bases, leaving 4 bases between the germline ends. The CDR3 spells CASKFTGELFF. The CDR3, as DNA: TGTGCCAGCAAATTCACCGGGGAGCTGTTTTTT.

The V call is TRBV12-3 or TRBV12-4, the J call TRBJ1-1; D remains ambiguous. V dropped 1 base and J dropped 0 bases, with 9 bases sitting between them. The CDR3 is 15 amino acids. The CDR3 DNA is TGTGCCAGCAGTTTAGGAAAGGGCATGAACACTGAAGCTTTCTTT. Encoded protein: CASSLGKGMNTEAFF.

This clonotype was recorded a few times. This chain joins TRBV7-9 and TRBJ2-5; tentatively, D is TRBD1 (7 bases). Germline loops: CDR1 SEHNR, CDR2 FQNEAQ (reference sequence). The CDR3 covers 13 residues. V lost 6 bases, J lost 5 bases, and 13 bases lay in between. The CDR3 DNA reads as TGTGCCAGCAGACCGACAGGGAGGGAGACCCAGTACTTC. This gives the protein CASRPTGRETQYF. Together with reference TRBV7-9 and TRBJ2-5, the CDR3 gives the full variable domain: DTGVSQNPRHKITKRGQNVTFRCDPISEHNRLYWYRQTLGQGPEFLTYFQNEAQLEKSRLLSDRFSAERPKGSFSTLEIQRTEQGDSAMYLCASRPTGRETQYFGPGTRLLVL.

The chain couples TRBV29-1 to TRBJ2-1; TRBD1 agrees at 7 bases. After removal of 6 bases from V and 5 bases from J, the junction contained 7 bases not matched to a gene. The CDR3 length is 13 residues. Germline assignment: CDR1 SQVTM and CDR2 ANQGSEA. Here the CDR3 DNA reads TGCAGCGTGGGTGCAGGGGGAAACAATGAGCAGTTCTTC. Amino acid sequence: CSVGAGGNNEQFF.